The clone carrying this TCR beta chain was seen just once. Its antigen is unidentified. This specimen belongs to a study of T cell responses to AZD1222 COVID-19 vaccine. Findings and limits, study-wide: A mostly white British donor set with more females was recruited, and clonal diversity was possibly underestimated. Distributed over spike, vaccine-associated CD4 TCRs predominated at 160-218 and 743-854. Only a handful of individuals given AZD1222 were seropositive at baseline. Compared with day 0, the breadth and depth of the Spike-specific TCR repertoire rose significantly after two doses of AZD1222.

TCRdb's table, derived via immunoSEQ multiplex PCR, lists solely in-frame clones and lacks some. The sample carries over 85,000 clones, about 88% recorded once. Germline V gives CDR1 KGHDR, CDR2 SFDVKD. The CDR3 extends over 14 amino acids. The trim removed 5 bases at V and 7 bases at J, leaving 3 bases unmatched. The chain employs TRBV24-1 and TRBJ1-6; 8 bases agree with TRBD1. The specimen was peripheral blood, collected on day 0 of AZD1222 vaccination. The sequence was obtained from an adult in good health. The CDR3 DNA follows: TGTGCCACCAGTGCGGCAGGGGGCAATTCACCCCTCCACTTT. Translation: CATSAAGGNSPLHF.